One and the same sample provided the 22 T cell receptor beta chains below, sequenced in a study of OX40 agonist ivuxolimab in advanced cancers. Clones were read by immunoSEQ multiplex PCR, and TCRdb kept only the in-frame ones, dropping some. Among some 65,000 clones listed, around 87% were seen once. The sequencing used CD4+ or CD8+ T cells sorted from blood, collected in a trial of the OX40 agonist ivuxolimab. The receptors derive from an adult with an advanced solid tumor such as melanoma, head and neck, liver or kidney cancer.

The chain recombines TRBV7-2 with TRBJ2-3, with D possibly TRBD1 on 6 matching bases. Germline CDR1 and CDR2: SGHTA and FQGNSA. Trimming left V 3 bases short and J 1 base short, with 11 bases between. The CDR3 loop spans 15 amino acids. CDR3 in amino acids: CASSLTGGGTDTQYF. The CDR3 DNA reads TGTGCCAGCAGCTTGACAGGTGGGGGCACAGATACGCAGTATTTT.

The rearrangement uses TRBV6-4 and TRBJ2-1; the match to TRBD2 covers 8 bases. V lost 6 bases to trimming and J lost 8 bases; unmatched junction nucleotides: 12. CDR1 and CDR2 (germline): MRHNA, SNTAGT. CDR3 length equals 15 residues. The CDR3: CASRPSGGAWDEQFF. Written as DNA, the CDR3 is TGTGCCAGCAGACCAAGCGGGGGAGCCTGGGATGAGCAGTTCTTC.

The chain combines TRBV7-9 with TRBJ2-6; unclear D gene. Germline values: CDR1 SEHNR, CDR2 FQNEAQ (reference sequence). This CDR3 has 19 amino acids. The V end was cut by 5 bases, the J end by 0 bases, with 20 bases between. The CDR3 reads CASSLVVRFSISGANVLTF. In DNA form, the CDR3 reads TGTGCCAGCAGCCTGGTCGTCAGGTTTTCCATCTCTGGGGCCAACGTCCTGACTTTC. The complete variable domain, with remaining parts taken from reference TRBV7-9 and TRBJ2-6, reads DTGVSQNPRHKITKRGQNVTFRCDPISEHNRLYWYRQTLGQGPEFLTYFQNEAQLEKSRLLSDRFSAERPKGSFSTLEIQRTEQGDSAMYLCASSLVVRFSISGANVLTFGAGSRLTVL.

The V gene is TRBV4-2, the J gene TRBJ2-5; no clear D gene. Germline CDR1 is LGHNA and CDR2 is YNFKEQ. The ends were cut back, 5 bases at V and 1 base at J, with 11 bases in the middle. The CDR3 has 14 amino acids. CDR3 residues: CASSLWSFQETQYF. CDR3 bases: TGTGCCAGCAGCTTGTGGTCCTTCCAAGAGACCCAGTACTTC.

The rearrangement joins TRBV6-5 to TRBJ1-6, with unresolved D. This CDR3 spans 14 amino acids. The V end lost 7 bases, the J end lost 9 bases, and 16 bases lay between the germline ends. Germline CDR1 reads MNHEY; CDR2 reads SVGAGI. The CDR3 nucleotides are TGTGCCAGCATGGGCGAGTCTGAGGCTTCACCCCTCCACTTT. It encodes CASMGESEASPLHF.

The count of this clone is one. V gene TRBV9 combines with J gene TRBJ2-3; D remains ambiguous. V lost 7 bases, J lost 1 base, and 7 bases lay in between. The CDR3 runs 12 residues. CDR1 is SGDLS and CDR2 is YYNGEE in the germline V gene. CDR3 in DNA: TGTGCCAGCGCGAAGGGCACAGATACGCAGTATTTT. Translated: CASAKGTDTQYF. The entire variable domain, with the rest obtained from reference TRBV9 and TRBJ2-3, is as follows: DSGVTQTPKHLITATGQRVTLRCSPRSGDLSVYWYQQSLDQGLQFLIQYYNGEERAKGNILERFSAQQFPDLHSELNLSSLELGDSALYFCASAKGTDTQYFGPGTRLTVL.

Points on this clone: A junction boundary mismatches the germline segment, possibly from a read error. The chain uses TRBV5-4 and TRBJ2-7, with 10 bases matching TRBD1. The CDR3 totals 15 residues. Per germline, CDR1 SGHNT and CDR2 YYREEE (reference sequence). CDR3 bases: TGTGCCAGCAGTTTGGGACAGGGGATCTACTACGAGCAGTACTTC. It translates to CASSLGQGIYYEQYF.

In nucleotides, the CDR3 is TGCGCCAGCAGCTCTAGCGGGGTCTCCTACAATGAGCAGTTCTTC. Translation gives CASSSSGVSYNEQFF. The chain employs TRBV4-1 and TRBJ2-1, with 9 positions matching TRBD2. Trimming took 5 bases from V and 0 from J; bases not matched to a gene: 2. CDR1 and CDR2 from the germline V gene are MGHRA and YSYEKL. This CDR3 region has 15 residues.

This clone was recorded a few times. The rearrangement links TRBV12-5 to TRBJ2-4; TRBD1 is a possible D gene (6 bases). This CDR3 is 18 amino acids long. Germline CDR1 and CDR2: LGHNT and FRNRAP. The V gene lost 8 bases and the J gene lost 0 bases, with 23 bases spanning the gap. CDR3 nucleotide sequence: TGTGCTAGTCGTTCCGGGACACTCTCCCCTCTAGCCAAAAACATTCAGTACTTC. Translated: CASRSGTLSPLAKNIQYF. Using reference TRBV12-5 and TRBJ2-4 for the parts outside the CDR3, the full variable domain is DARVTQTPRHKVTEMGQEVTMRCQPILGHNTVFWYRQTMMQGLELLAYFRNRAPLDDSGMPKDRFSAEMPDATLATLKIQPSEPRDSAVYFCASRSGTLSPLAKNIQYFGAGTRLSVL.

The CDR3 bases are TGTGCCAGCAGAGACGGGCCTTCCCGCAGGGGCATTCAGTACTTC. As protein: CASRDGPSRRGIQYF. The chain carries TRBV7-9 and TRBJ2-4, with D tentatively TRBD1 (6 bases). Germline CDR1 is SEHNR and CDR2 is FQNEAQ (reference sequence). V was shortened by 6 bases and J by 9 bases, with 21 bases between the two germline ends. The CDR3 runs to 15 residues.

The chain recombines TRBV10-1 with TRBJ2-1, with D uncertain. Trimming removed 2 bases from V and 3 bases from J, with 5 bases in between. Germline loops: CDR1 WNHNN, CDR2 SYGVQD (reference sequence). The CDR3 extends over 13 amino acids. For the CDR3, the DNA is TGCGCCAGCAGTGAGCCCTTCTACAATGAGCAGTTCTTC. Its translation is CASSEPFYNEQFF.

The CDR3 coding sequence is TGTGCCAGCAGCGTAAGGCACGACCAAGAGACCCAGTACTTC. It codes for CASSVRHDQETQYF. The V call is TRBV9, the J call TRBJ2-5; no reliable D call. V dropped 1 base and J dropped 0 bases, with 7 bases sitting between them. Germline CDR1 is SGDLS and CDR2 is YYNGEE. This CDR3 region has 14 residues.

DNA of the CDR3: TGTGCCAGCAGTTACGGTTCCGGGGGGGCCACTTACGAGCAGTACTTC. Its translation is CASSYGSGGATYEQYF. The rearrangement joins TRBV6-5 to TRBJ2-7; TRBD2 aligns across 8 bases. Germline lookup yields CDR1 MNHEY and CDR2 SVGAGI. V lost 2 bases and J lost 4; bases outside the gene matches: 10. The CDR3 consists of 16 residues.

This clone was seen once. The gene calls are TRBV11-3 and TRBJ1-3, with 8 bases fitting TRBD1. Unmatched junction bases numbered 7, after V lost 5 bases and J lost 4 bases. Germline CDR1 SGHNT, CDR2 YENEEA. CDR3 length: 15 residues. The CDR3 DNA is TGTGCCAGCAGCCCCGGACAGGGACCCGGAAACACCATATATTTT. Its translation is CASSPGQGPGNTIYF. Combining the CDR3 with reference TRBV11-3 and TRBJ1-3 gives the whole variable domain EAGVVQSPRYKIIEKKQPVAFWCNPISGHNTLYWYLQNLGQGPELLIRYENEEAVDDSQLPKDRFSAERLKGVDSTLKIQPAELGDSAVYLCASSPGQGPGNTIYFGEGSWLTVV.

Here the CDR3 reads CASSYDHRADQPQHF. In DNA form, the CDR3 reads TGTGCCAGCAGTTACGACCACAGGGCTGATCAGCCCCAGCATTTT. V and J are TRBV6-5 and TRBJ1-5, with D tentatively TRBD1 (6 bases). Germline V lookup: CDR1 MNHEY, CDR2 SVGAGI. The CDR3 contains 15 residues. V was shortened by 2 bases and J by 5 bases, with 13 bases between the two germline ends.

V is TRBV25-1 and J is TRBJ2-2; TRBD1 might be the D (6 bases). Trimming pared 6 bases from V and 2 bases from J, leaving 16 bases between. The CDR3 runs to 16 residues. Germline CDR1 and CDR2: MGHDK and SYGVNS. CDR3 coding DNA: TGTGCCAGCAGCTCCACAGGGATACGAAACACCGGGGAGCTGTTTTTT. It translates to CASSSTGIRNTGELFF.

The chain employs TRBV5-1 and TRBJ2-7, with 7 nucleotides matching TRBD1. The junction had 11 bases not matched to a gene; V was cut back by 0 bases and J by 2 bases. The CDR3 sequence is 17 residues long. Germline loops: CDR1 SGHRS, CDR2 YFSETQ. Here the CDR3 reads CASSLDSLVGTAYEQYF. As DNA, the CDR3 is TGCGCCAGCAGCTTGGACTCATTGGTGGGGACAGCCTACGAGCAGTACTTC.

The chain links TRBV7-9 to TRBJ1-4; D possibly corresponds to TRBD1 (6 bases). The CDR3 runs 15 residues. CDR1 is SEHNR, CDR2 FQNEAQ, per germline (reference sequence). V was trimmed by 3 bases and J by 0 bases, leaving 8 bases between them. Written as DNA, the CDR3 is TGTGCCAGCAGCTTCTCAGGGGCAACTAATGAAAAACTGTTTTTT. It encodes CASSFSGATNEKLFF.

This clone was picked up one time. The chain couples TRBV6-1 to TRBJ1-1, with 8 bases that match TRBD1. Germline CDR1 MNHNS, CDR2 SASEGT. This CDR3 comprises 15 residues. V was clipped by 7 bases and J by 6 bases; unmatched bases: 13. The CDR3 region is CASNWGTGKAAEAFF. The CDR3, as DNA: TGTGCCAGCAATTGGGGGACAGGCAAGGCGGCTGAAGCTTTCTTT.

The chain recombines TRBV2 with TRBJ2-2; 8 bases match TRBD2. This CDR3 comprises 15 residues. Trimming removed 7 bases from V and 1 base from J; junction bases left unmatched: 5. CDR1 is SNHLY, CDR2 FYNNEI, per germline. The CDR3 sequence is CASKPSGGNTGELFF. CDR3 nucleotide sequence: TGTGCCAGCAAACCCAGCGGGGGGAACACCGGGGAGCTGTTTTTT.

The chain carries TRBV11-2 and TRBJ2-6; the D gene is possibly TRBD2 (6 bases). This CDR3 is built from 17 residues. V was trimmed by 8 bases and J by 0 bases, leaving 17 bases between them. Looked up from germline, CDR1 is SGHAT and CDR2 is FQNNGV. The chain's CDR3 is CASRGGGASSGANVLTF. CDR3 DNA: TGTGCCAGCCGGGGCGGCGGGGCCAGCTCTGGGGCCAACGTCCTGACTTTC.

The V gene is TRBV20-1, the J gene TRBJ2-7; D not resolved. The CDR3 spans 11 residues. Germline CDR1 reads DFQATT; CDR2 reads SNEGSKA (reference sequence). The ends were cut back, 6 bases at V and 2 bases at J, with 8 bases in the middle. The CDR3 loop is CSAQVTYEQYF. The CDR3 DNA reads TGCAGTGCGCAAGTCACCTACGAGCAGTACTTC.